This is a list of T cell receptor beta chains from one sample in a study of blood T cell repertoires in COVID-19. Profiling relied on immunoSEQ multiplex PCR, and the TCRdb table lists in-frame clones only, not all of them. Among more than 85,000 clones, more than 75% were seen once, and the ten largest hold about 17%. Sequencing was carried out using peripheral blood. The receptor set was obtained from a human donor in a cohort sampled during active COVID-19. Both conserved end residues are part of each CDR3. The order of the fields is clone size, J gene, D gene, V gene, CDR3 protein, CDR3 DNA. The D gene is left open where the match is weak. Only part of the rows carry a size: once, few, many, or a class if the clone is expanded.

>.|TRBJ2-3|.|TRBV12-5
CASGSRGASIGTDTQYF
TGTGCTAGTGGTTCCCGCGGGGCTAGCATCGGCACAGATACGCAGTATTTT
>.|TRBJ1-2|.|TRBV27
CASSLIGGYGYTF
TGTGCCAGCAGTTTAATCGGGGGCTATGGCTACACCTTC
>.|TRBJ2-5|.|TRBV7-6
CASSLAAGHYQETQYF
TGTGCCAGCAGCTTAGCGGCGGGCCATTACCAAGAGACCCAGTACTTC
>.|TRBJ1-5|.|TRBV19
CASSIALLRDQPQHF
TGTGCCAGTAGTATTGCCCTTCTCAGGGATCAGCCCCAGCATTTT
>.|TRBJ1-5|.|TRBV6-1
CASSESGGNQPQHF
TGTGCCAGCAGTGAATCGGGAGGCAATCAGCCCCAGCATTTT
>.|TRBJ2-2|.|TRBV2
CASTLAGSRAGELFF
TGTGCCAGCACCCTGGCGGGCTCCCGGGCCGGGGAGCTGTTTTTT
>.|TRBJ1-2|TRBD1|TRBV7-8
CASTPGQGFGYTF
TGTGCCAGCACCCCCGGACAGGGGTTTGGCTACACCTTC
>.|TRBJ1-1|TRBD1|TRBV4-1
CASSADRGRVEAFF
TGCGCCAGCAGCGCTGACAGGGGGCGGGTTGAAGCTTTCTTT
>few|TRBJ2-2|.|TRBV5-1
CASSSRQADTGELFF
TGCGCCAGCAGTTCAAGACAGGCGGACACCGGGGAGCTGTTTTTT
>.|TRBJ1-6|.|TRBV5-5
CASSPWGDSYNSPLHF
TGTGCCAGCAGCCCTTGGGGGGATTCCTATAATTCACCCCTCCACTTT
>.|TRBJ2-7|.|TRBV21-1
CASSKGRDRGRYEQYF
TGTGCCAGCAGCAAAGGTCGGGACAGGGGGCGTTACGAGCAGTACTTC
>.|TRBJ2-2|TRBD2|TRBV9
CASSVGLAGNTGELFF
TGTGCCAGCAGCGTTGGACTAGCGGGGAACACCGGGGAGCTGTTTTTT
>few|TRBJ1-3|.|TRBV28
CASSQAREFIGNTIYF
TGTGCCAGCAGTCAAGCCAGGGAATTTATTGGAAACACCATATATTTT
>.|TRBJ1-1|.|TRBV30
CAWSVSLNTEAFF
TGTGCCTGGAGTGTAAGCCTCAACACTGAAGCTTTCTTT
>.|TRBJ2-2|.|TRBV7-8
CASSLVDTGELFF
TGTGCCAGCAGCTTAGTAGACACCGGGGAGCTGTTTTTT
>.|TRBJ1-5|.|TRBV18
CASSQTDSQPQHF
TGTGCCAGCTCACAGACAGACAGTCAGCCCCAGCATTTT
>.|TRBJ2-7|TRBD1|TRBV5-1
CASSQEDRVDEQYF
TGCGCCAGCAGCCAAGAAGACAGGGTCGACGAGCAGTACTTC
>.|TRBJ2-2|TRBD2|TRBV9
CASSPQGSSGGAGELFF
TGTGCCAGCAGCCCCCAGGGGTCTAGCGGGGGGGCCGGGGAGCTGTTTTTT
>once|TRBJ1-1|.|TRBV6-4
CASSDSFRGVRTEAFF
TGTGCCAGCAGTGACTCGTTCCGGGGGGTAAGGACTGAAGCTTTCTTT
>few|TRBJ2-2|.|TRBV4-3
CASSQEVRVSTGELFF
TGCGCCAGCAGCCAAGAGGTCCGGGTGAGCACCGGGGAGCTGTTTTTT
>.|TRBJ1-2|.|TRBV28
CASSSPQYGYTF
TGTGCCAGCAGCTCGCCTCAGTATGGCTACACCTTC
>.|TRBJ1-5|TRBD1|TRBV28
CASSGTGRLRQPQHF
TGTGCCAGCAGCGGGACAGGGAGGTTGAGGCAGCCCCAGCATTTT